The T cell receptor (beta chain) described here comes from a study of T cell repertoires in cytomegalovirus infection. Turning to the study itself: Selection of CMV epitopes for the study included recently identified HLA-C-restricted and well-studied HLA-B-restricted ones. From public TCR beta signatures came an indication of both CMV infection and matching HLA type. Overall study findings and caveats: In two of eight donors, the top clonotype was HLA-C-restricted CMV-specific. CMV carriers having the relevant HLA were flagged by cumulative public TCR beta family frequency.

This clonotype was counted only a few times. Its target is not known. TCRdb called the reads again in MiXCR, with one record for every CDR3 protein. The table lists fewer than 950,000 distinct CDR3 sequences, approximately 30% of them singletons. The receptor was derived from a human donor in good health (CMV status not recorded). Some clones in this sample may be carry-over from other donors' samples. The input for sequencing was cultured CD8+ T cells from PBMCs, taken from culture after CMV antigen stimulation.

The CDR3 loop is CASSPRVGPSTDTQYF. The CDR3, as DNA: TGTGCCAGCAGCCCGCGGGTGGGACCCAGCACAGATACGCAGTATTTT. V usage is TRBV5-6 and J usage is TRBJ2-3, with D tentatively TRBD1 or TRBD2 (5 bases each). The V gene's germline CDR1 is SGHDT and CDR2 YYEEEE. Trimming removed 4 bases from V and 0 bases from J, with 15 bases in between. The CDR3 is made up of 16 amino acids.